The present TCR beta chain was sequenced within a study of cytomegalovirus exposure and HLA in healthy donors. From germline, CDR1 is SNHLY and CDR2 FYNNEI. This CDR3 is built from 15 residues. V dropped 6 bases and J dropped 0 bases, with 14 bases sitting between them. A multiplex PCR was run with 60 Vbeta primers and 13 Jbeta primers. TCRdb's table, derived via immunoSEQ multiplex PCR, lists solely in-frame clones and lacks some. The top ten hold 13% to 15% of the sample, which has approximately 150,000 clones, more than 75% seen once. Concerning this clone: Its antigen is currently unknown.

Study-wide results and caveats: Roughly 170 TCR beta chains were listed as cytomegalovirus-associated. TCR beta sequences reportedly predicted most subjects' HLA-A and HLA-B alleles accurately. Later analysis reportedly placed an Asian-associated ancestry cluster below the roughly 640-donor mean in N-insertions.

The chain is built from TRBV2 and TRBJ1-2; D possibly corresponds to TRBD1 (5 bases). The sequenced sample consisted of PBMCs. The receptor comes from a woman aged 40 to 50 in good health and CMV-seronegative. Written as DNA, the CDR3 is TGTGCCAGCAGGGTAGGGACTTCGGCTAACTATGGCTACACCTTC. This translates into CASRVGTSANYGYTF. The full variable domain, in which reference TRBV2 and TRBJ1-2 provide the parts outside the CDR3, is EPEVTQTPSHQVTQMGQEVILRCVPISNHLYFYWYRQILGQKVEFLVSFYNNEISEKSEIFDDQFSVERPDGSNFTLKIRSTKLEDSAMYFCASRVGTSANYGYTFGSGTRLTVV.